This TCR beta chain originates from a study of blood T cell repertoires in COVID-19. Across the whole study: PBMCs, B-cell-depleted T cells, or T cells were the source of the cDNA or gDNA that made up the material.

The repertoire was sequenced with immunoSEQ multiplex PCR; TCRdb's copy has only in-frame clones and lacks some. The sample comprises about 120,000 clones, 85% of which are singletons, and approximately 10% rests with the top ten. There are 12 residues in the CDR3. With 7 bases removed from V and 2 bases from J, the gap between germline ends came to 9 bases. CDR1 and CDR2 (germline): SNHLY, FYNNEI. The chain carries TRBV2 and TRBJ2-7; D ambiguous. Material: peripheral blood. The clonotype comes from a man of 80 years or more with acute or convalescent COVID-19. The CDR3 here is CASMVSPYEQYF. The DNA of the CDR3 is TGTGCCAGCATGGTTAGCCCCTACGAGCAGTACTTC.